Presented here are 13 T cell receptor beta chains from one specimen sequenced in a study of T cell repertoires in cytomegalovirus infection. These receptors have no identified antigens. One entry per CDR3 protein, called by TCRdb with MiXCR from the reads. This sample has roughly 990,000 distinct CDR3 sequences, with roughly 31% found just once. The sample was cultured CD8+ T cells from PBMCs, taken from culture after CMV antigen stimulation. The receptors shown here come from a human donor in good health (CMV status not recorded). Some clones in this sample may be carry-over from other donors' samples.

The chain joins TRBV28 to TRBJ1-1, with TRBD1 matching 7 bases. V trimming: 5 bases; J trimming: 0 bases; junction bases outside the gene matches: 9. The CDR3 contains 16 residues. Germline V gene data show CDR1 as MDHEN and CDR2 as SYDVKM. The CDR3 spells CASSDRQGFMNTEAFF. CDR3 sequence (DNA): TGTGCCAGCAGTGACCGACAGGGCTTCATGAACACTGAAGCTTTCTTT.

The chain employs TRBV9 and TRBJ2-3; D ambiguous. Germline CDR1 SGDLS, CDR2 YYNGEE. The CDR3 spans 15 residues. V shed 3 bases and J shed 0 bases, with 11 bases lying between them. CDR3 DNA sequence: TGTGCCAGCAGCGAGTCGGGCACTAGCACAGATACGCAGTATTTT. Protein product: CASSESGTSTDTQYF.

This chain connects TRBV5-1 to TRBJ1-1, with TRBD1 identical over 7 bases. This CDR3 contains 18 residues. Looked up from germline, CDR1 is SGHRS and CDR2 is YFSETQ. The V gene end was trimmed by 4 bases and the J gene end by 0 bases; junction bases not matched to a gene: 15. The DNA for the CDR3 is TGCGCCAGCAGCCCCTCCCCGGGACAGTTCGTCATGAACACTGAAGCTTTCTTT. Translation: CASSPSPGQFVMNTEAFF.

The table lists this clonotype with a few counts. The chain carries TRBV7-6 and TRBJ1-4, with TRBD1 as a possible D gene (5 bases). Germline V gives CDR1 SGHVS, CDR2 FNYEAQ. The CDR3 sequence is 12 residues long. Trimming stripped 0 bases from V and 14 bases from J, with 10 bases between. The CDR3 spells CASSLAGRGLFF. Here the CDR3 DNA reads TGTGCCAGCAGCTTAGCGGGGCGCGGGCTGTTTTTT.

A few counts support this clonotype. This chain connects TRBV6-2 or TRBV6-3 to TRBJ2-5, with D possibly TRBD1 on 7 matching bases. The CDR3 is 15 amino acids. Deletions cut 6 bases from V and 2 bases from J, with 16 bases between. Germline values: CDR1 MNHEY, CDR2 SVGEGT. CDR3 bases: TGTGCCAGCAGGGGACTCACAGGGGCGCAAGAGACCCAGTACTTC. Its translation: CASRGLTGAQETQYF.

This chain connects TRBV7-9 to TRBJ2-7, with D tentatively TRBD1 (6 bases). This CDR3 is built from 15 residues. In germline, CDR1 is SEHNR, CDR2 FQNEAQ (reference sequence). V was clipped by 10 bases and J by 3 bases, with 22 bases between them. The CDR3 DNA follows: TGTGCCACCTTAAATCGGACAGCTCCACGCTACGAGCAGTACTTC. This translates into CATLNRTAPRYEQYF.

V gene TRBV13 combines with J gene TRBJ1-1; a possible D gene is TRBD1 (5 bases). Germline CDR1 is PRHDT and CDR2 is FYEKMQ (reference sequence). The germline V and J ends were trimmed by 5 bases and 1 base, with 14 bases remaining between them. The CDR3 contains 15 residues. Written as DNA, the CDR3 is TGTGCCAGCAGCCACAGACAGTTTTCGAACACTGAAGCTTTCTTT. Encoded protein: CASSHRQFSNTEAFF.

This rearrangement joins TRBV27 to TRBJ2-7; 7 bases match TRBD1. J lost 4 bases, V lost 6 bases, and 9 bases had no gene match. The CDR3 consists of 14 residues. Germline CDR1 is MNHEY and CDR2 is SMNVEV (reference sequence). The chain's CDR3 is CASSPGQTQYEQYF. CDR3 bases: TGTGCCAGCAGCCCGGGACAGACACAATACGAGCAGTACTTC.

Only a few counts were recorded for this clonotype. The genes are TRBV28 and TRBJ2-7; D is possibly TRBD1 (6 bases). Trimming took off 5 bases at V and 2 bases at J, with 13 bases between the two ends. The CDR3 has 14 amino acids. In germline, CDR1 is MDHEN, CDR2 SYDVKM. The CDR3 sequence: CASSVRDIAYEQYV. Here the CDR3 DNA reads TGTGCCAGCAGTGTTCGGGACATCGCCTACGAGCAGTACGTC.

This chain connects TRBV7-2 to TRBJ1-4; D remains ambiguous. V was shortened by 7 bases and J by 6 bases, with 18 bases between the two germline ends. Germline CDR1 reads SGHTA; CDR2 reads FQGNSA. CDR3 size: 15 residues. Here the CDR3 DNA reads TGTGCCAGCACCTCTGGTGGGGAATGGGATGAAAAACTGTTTTTT. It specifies CASTSGGEWDEKLFF.

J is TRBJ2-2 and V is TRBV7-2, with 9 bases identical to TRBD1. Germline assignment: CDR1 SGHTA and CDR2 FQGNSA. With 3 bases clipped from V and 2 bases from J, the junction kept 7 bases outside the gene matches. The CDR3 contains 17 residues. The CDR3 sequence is CASSFPGDRENTGELFF. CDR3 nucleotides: TGTGCCAGCAGCTTCCCCGGGGACAGGGAAAACACCGGGGAGCTGTTTTTT.

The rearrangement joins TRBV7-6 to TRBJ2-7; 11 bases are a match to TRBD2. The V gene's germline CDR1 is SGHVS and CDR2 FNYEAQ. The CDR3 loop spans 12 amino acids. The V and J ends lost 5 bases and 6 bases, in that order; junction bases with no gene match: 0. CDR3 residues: CASSGLAGEQYF. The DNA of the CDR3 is TGTGCCAGCAGCGGACTAGCGGGCGAGCAGTACTTC.

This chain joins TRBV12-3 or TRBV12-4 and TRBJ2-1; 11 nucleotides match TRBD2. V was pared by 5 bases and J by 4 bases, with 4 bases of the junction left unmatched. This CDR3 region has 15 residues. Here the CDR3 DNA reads TGTGCCAGCAGTAAGACTAGCGGGAATTACAATGAGCAGTTCTTC. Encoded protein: CASSKTSGNYNEQFF.